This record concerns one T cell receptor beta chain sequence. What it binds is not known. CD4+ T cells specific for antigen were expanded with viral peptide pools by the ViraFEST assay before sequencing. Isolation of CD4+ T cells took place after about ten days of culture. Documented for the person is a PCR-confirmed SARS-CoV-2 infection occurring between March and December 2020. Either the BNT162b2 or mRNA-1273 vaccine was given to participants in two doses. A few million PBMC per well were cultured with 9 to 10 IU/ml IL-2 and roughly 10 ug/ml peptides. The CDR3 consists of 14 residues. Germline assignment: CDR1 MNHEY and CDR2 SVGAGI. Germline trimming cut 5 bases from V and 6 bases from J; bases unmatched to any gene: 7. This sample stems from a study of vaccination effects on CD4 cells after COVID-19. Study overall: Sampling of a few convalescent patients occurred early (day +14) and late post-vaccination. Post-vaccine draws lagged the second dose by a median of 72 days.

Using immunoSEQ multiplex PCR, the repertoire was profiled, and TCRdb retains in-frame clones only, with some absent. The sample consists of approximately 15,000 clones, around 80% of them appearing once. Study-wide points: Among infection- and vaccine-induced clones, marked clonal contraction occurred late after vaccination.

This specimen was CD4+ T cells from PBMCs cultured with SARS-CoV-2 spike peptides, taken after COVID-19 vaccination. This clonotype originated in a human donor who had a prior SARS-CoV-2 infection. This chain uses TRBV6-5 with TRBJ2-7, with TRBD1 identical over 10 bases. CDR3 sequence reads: CASSRGTGEAEQYF. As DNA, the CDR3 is TGTGCCAGCAGTCGAGGGACAGGGGAAGCCGAGCAGTACTTC.